Included here is one TCR beta chain sequence, with context. This clonotype was recorded a few times. The antigen it recognizes is unknown. No clone much larger than this one lies a single base away; base qualities are absent. This specimen belongs to a study of blood T cells in healthy people across ages (dated by TCRdb to 2015 to 2017). About the investigation overall: In model experiments, roughly one uniquely barcoded TCR beta cDNA molecule per two T cells was captured by template switching. Age-related changes in TCR beta repertoire diversity were measured in the study by deep sequencing normalized with unique cDNA molecular identifiers. The donors were split into four age groups: young (average around 15 years), middle-aged (over 35), aged (62) and long-lived (under 85). To avoid experimental bias, donors of different ages were distributed randomly across sequencing lanes. For two donors (one aged 18 to 30 and one aged 80 or older), the study analyzed two additional independent replicas of 1 million unique cDNA reads from the same blood draw. What the research found in general, with its limitations: A strong correlation was found between observed TCR beta diversity and the percentage of naive T cells measured by flow cytometry. Total diversity estimates from one million sequenced T cells were considered lower bounds and underestimates. Because donor CMV infection status was unknown, age-related changes in expanded clonotypes were potentially confounded. The long-lived group showed more naive CD4+ T cells, fewer expanded clones and increased TCR diversity than the aged group, suggesting age selection. As age increased, observed TCR beta diversity per million T cells dropped in a roughly linear way, and a significant reduction was already evident by age 40. Since profiling was done on bulk unsorted PBMCs, naive and antigen-experienced compartments could not be conclusively compared.

Library preparation used 5' RACE. A second PCR of about 7 to 12 cycles was performed with a sample-barcoded 5' primer and a J-beta primer mix. A unique molecular identifier was introduced onto each TCR beta cDNA molecule by a template-switch 5' adaptor carrying 12 random nucleotides. Each sample yielded at least 2.5 million CDR3-containing paired-end reads. First-strand cDNA was synthesized from all RNA with the Mint cDNA synthesis kit, primed by a TRBC-specific oligonucleotide. Following uracil-DNA glycosylase treatment, a first 18-cycle PCR with universal primers M1SS and BC2_uni_R was performed on all cDNA. Turning to the authors' computational methods: Normalization of each sample was performed by random selection of 1 million high-quality reads, each carrying a distinct molecular identifier. Instead of being binned into consensus sequences, reads with shared molecular identifiers were discarded. MiTCR, set to a Q25 quality threshold and the strictest error-elimination algorithm, was used for CDR3 identification, clonotype clustering and error correction. A nonparametric unseen species model with Euler transformation was used to estimate lower-bound total TCR beta diversity. The public reads were run again by TCRdb, first through fastp at Q25 and then through MiXCR, and only productive beta chains were kept. Duplicate CDR3 protein sequences are folded into a single record with the most common DNA and genes. For this entry, the V and J calls and clone size follow TCRdb and not the study's own pipeline. Present in this sample are 1.5 million to 2 million distinct CDR3 sequences, roughly two fifths of which were seen just once. The leading ten clones occupy approximately 22% of the sample.

Systemically healthy Caucasian individuals from Russia, some 40 in total and aged about 6 to 95 years, were included as donors. Each donor gave 8 to 10 milliliters of peripheral blood, collected into EDTA-treated Vacutainer tubes. Ficoll-Paque density-gradient centrifugation was used to isolate PBMCs, with at least 6.5 million per sample. Total RNA was extracted from PBMCs with Trizol reagent, with at least 6 micrograms obtained per sample. The percentages of naive CD45RAhigh/CD27high T cells were determined by flow cytometry on a PBMC aliquot from every donor. The CDR3 measures 15 amino acids from cysteine to phenylalanine. Only the CDR3 portion is preserved as DNA: 45 bases, with reading frame beginning at the first base. The V end gives up 5 bases and the J end 2 bases, leaving 7 bases in the junction not matched to a gene. CDR1 SGHTA and CDR2 FQGNSA are derived from the germline V gene.

This clonotype originated in a human donor in good health. Sequenced input: blood. The sequence is built from TRBV7-2 and TRBJ2-7, with 9 junctional bases fitting TRBD2. In nucleotides, the sequence is TGTGCCAGCAGCCGTATAGCGGGGGCGACCTACGAGCAGTACTTC. This encodes CASSRIAGATYEQYF.